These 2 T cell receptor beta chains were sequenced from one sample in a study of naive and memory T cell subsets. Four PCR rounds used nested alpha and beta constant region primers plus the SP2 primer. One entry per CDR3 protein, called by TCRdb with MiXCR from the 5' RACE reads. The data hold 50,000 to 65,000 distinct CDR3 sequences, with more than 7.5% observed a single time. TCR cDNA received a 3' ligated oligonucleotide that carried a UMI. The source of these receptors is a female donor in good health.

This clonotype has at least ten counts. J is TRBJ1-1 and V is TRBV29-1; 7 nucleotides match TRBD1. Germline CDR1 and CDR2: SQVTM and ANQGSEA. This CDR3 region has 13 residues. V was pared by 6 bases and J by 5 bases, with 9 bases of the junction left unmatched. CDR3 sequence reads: CSVMTGLGTEAFF. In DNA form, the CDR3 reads TGCAGCGTGATGACAGGGTTAGGGACTGAAGCTTTCTTT.

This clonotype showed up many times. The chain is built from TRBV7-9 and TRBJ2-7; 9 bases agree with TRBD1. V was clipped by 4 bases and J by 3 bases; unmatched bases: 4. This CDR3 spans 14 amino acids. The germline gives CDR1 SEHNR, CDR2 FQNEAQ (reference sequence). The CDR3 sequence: CASSSDRGGYEQYF. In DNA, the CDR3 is TGTGCCAGCAGCTCGGACAGGGGTGGCTACGAGCAGTACTTC.